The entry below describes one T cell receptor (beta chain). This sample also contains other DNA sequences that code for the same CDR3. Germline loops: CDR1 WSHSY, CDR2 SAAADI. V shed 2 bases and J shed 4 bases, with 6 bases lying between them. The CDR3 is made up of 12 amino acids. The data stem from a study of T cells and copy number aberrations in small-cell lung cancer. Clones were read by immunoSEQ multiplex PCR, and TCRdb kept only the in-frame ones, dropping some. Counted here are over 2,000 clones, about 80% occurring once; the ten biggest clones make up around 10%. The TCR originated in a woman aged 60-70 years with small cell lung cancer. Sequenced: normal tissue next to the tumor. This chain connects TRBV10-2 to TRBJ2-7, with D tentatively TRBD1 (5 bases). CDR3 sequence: CASSEGAYEQYF. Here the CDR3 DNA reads TGCGCCAGCAGTGAGGGGGCGTACGAGCAGTACTTC.